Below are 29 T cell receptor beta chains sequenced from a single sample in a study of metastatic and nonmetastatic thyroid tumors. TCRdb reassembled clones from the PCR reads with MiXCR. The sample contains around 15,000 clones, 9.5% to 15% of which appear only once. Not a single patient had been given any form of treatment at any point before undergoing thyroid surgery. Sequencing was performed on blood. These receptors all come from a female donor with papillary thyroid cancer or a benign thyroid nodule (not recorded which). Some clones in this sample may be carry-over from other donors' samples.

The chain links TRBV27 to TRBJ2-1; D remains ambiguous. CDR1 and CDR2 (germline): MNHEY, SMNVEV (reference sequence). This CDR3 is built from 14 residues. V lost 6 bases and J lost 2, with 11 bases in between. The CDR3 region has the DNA TGTGCCAGCAGGATCATATCGGCCTACAATGAGCAGTTCTTC. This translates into CASRIISAYNEQFF.

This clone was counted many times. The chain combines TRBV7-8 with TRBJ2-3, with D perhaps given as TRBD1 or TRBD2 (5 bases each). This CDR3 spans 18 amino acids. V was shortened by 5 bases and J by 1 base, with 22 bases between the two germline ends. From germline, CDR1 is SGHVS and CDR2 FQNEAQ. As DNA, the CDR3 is TGTGCCAGCAGCCCAAATCCCATAGCCATGGGGGGCACAGATACGCAGTATTTT. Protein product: CASSPNPIAMGGTDTQYF. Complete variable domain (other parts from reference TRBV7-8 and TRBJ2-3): GAGVSQSPRYKVAKRGQDVALRCDPISGHVSLFWYQQALGQGPEFLTYFQNEAQLDKSGLPSDRFFAERPEGSVSTLKIQRTQQEDSAVYLCASSPNPIAMGGTDTQYFGPGTRLTVL.

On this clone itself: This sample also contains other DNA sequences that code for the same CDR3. The CDR3 region is CASSTPRRPADTEAFF. The CDR3, as DNA: TGTGCCAGTAGTACCCCCCGTCGTCCTGCGGACACTGAAGCTTTCTTT. V gene TRBV19 combines with J gene TRBJ1-1; D unresolved. This CDR3 spans 16 amino acids. Germline values: CDR1 LNHDA, CDR2 SQIVND (reference sequence). The V end lost 4 bases, the J end lost 3 bases, and 18 bases lay between the germline ends.

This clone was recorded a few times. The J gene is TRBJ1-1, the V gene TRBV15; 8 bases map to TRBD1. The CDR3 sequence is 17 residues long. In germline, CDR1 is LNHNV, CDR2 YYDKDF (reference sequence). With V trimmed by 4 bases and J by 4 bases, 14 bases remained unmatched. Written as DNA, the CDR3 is TGTGCCACCAGCATGGCCGGTACAGGGGGGAAGGTCACTGAAGCTTTCTTT. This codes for CATSMAGTGGKVTEAFF. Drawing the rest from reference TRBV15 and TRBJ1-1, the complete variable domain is DAMVIQNPRYQVTQFGKPVTLSCSQTLNHNVMYWYQQKSSQAPKLLFHYYDKDFNNEADTPDNFQSRRPNTSFCFLDIRSPGLGDTAMYLCATSMAGTGGKVTEAFFGQGTRLTVV.

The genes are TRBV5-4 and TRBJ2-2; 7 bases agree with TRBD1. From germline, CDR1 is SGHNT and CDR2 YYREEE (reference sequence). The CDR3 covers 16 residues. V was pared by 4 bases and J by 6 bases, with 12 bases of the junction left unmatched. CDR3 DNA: TGTGCCAGCAGCCCCCAAACAGGGGTATTCGCCGGGGAGCTGTTTTTT. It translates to CASSPQTGVFAGELFF.

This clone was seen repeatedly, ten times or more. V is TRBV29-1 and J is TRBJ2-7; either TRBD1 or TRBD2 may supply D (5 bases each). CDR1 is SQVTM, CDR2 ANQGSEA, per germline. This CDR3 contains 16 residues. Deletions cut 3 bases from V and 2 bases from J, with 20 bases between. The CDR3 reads CSVEGTGQGNPYEQYF. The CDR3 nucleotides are TGCAGCGTTGAGGGCACGGGGCAGGGCAACCCCTACGAGCAGTACTTC.

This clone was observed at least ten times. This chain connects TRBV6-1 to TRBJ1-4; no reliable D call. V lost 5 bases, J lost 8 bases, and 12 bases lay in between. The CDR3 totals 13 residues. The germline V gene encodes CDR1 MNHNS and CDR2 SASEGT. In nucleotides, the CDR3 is TGTGCCAGCAGTTTAGGGTGGAGAGAAAAACTGTTTTTT. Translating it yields CASSLGWREKLFF.

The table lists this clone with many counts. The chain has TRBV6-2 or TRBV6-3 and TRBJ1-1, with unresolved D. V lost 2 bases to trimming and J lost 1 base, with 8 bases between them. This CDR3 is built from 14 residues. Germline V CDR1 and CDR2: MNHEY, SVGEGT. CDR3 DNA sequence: TGTGCCAGCAGTTACCTCGGCAGGAACACTGAAGCTTTCTTT. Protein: CASSYLGRNTEAFF.

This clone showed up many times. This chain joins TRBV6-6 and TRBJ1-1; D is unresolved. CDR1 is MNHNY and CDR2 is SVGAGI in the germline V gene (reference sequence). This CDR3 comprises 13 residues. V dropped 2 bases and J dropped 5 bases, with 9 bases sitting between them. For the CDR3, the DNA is TGTGCCAGCAGTTACCTCATGGAAACTGAAGCTTTCTTT. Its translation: CASSYLMETEAFF.

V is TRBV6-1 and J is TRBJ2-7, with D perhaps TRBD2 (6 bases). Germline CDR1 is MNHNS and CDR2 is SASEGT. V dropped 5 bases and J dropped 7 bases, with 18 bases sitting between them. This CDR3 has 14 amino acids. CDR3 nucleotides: TGTGCCAGCAGTACCGGGCTCCTCCGGGGGGAGCAGTACTTC. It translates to CASSTGLLRGEQYF.

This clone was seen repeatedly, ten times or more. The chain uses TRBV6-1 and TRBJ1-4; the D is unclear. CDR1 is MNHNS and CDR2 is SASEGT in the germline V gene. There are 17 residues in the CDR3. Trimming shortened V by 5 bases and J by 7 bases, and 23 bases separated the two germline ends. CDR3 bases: TGTGCCAGCAGTCCAGATGACCTCAGGCCGGGAGGTGAAAAACTGTTTTTT. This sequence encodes CASSPDDLRPGGEKLFF.

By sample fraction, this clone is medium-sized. CDR3 DNA sequence: TGTGCCAGCAGTATTCCTCAGGGGTCGAATTCACCCCTCCACTTT. It yields the protein CASSIPQGSNSPLHF. This chain joins TRBV28 and TRBJ1-6, with a weak D call TRBD1 (6 bases). The CDR3 is made up of 15 amino acids. CDR1 and CDR2 from the germline V gene are MDHEN and SYDVKM. Trimming shortened V by 5 bases and J by 7 bases, and 15 bases separated the two germline ends.

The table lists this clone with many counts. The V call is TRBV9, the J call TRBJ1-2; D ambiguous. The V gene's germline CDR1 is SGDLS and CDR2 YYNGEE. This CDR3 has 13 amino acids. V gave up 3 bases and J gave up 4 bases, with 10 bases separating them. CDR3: CASSDKGLYGYTF. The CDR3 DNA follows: TGTGCCAGCAGCGATAAGGGTCTCTATGGCTACACCTTC.

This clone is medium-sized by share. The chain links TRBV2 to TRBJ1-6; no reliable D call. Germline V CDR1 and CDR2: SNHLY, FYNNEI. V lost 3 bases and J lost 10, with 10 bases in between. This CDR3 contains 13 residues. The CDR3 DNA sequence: TGTGCCAGCAGTGAGGGCAGCTGGTCACCCCTCCACTTT. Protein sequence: CASSEGSWSPLHF.

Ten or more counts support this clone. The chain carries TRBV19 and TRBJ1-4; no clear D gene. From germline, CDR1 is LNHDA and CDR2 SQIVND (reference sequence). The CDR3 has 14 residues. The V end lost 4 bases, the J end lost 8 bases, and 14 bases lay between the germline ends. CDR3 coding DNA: TGTGCCAGTAGTAGTCAAACCTTTCGGGAAAAACTGTTTTTT. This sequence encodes CASSSQTFREKLFF.

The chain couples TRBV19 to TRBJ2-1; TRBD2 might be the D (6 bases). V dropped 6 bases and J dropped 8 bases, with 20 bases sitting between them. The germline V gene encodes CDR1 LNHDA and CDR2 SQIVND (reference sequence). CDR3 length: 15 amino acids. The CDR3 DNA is TGTGCCAGTAGGCTAACCGGGACTCTTTTCGATGAGCAGTTCTTC. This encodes CASRLTGTLFDEQFF. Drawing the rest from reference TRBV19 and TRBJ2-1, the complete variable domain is DGGITQSPKYLFRKEGQNVTLSCEQNLNHDAMYWYRQDPGQGLRLIYYSQIVNDFQKGDIAEGYSVSREKKESFPLTVTSAQKNPTAFYLCASRLTGTLFDEQFFGPGTRLTVL.

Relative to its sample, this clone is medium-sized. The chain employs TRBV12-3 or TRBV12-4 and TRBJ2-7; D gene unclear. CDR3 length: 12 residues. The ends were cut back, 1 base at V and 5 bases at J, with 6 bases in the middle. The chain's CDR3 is CASSLVPNEQYF. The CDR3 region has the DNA TGTGCCAGCAGTTTAGTCCCGAACGAGCAGTACTTC.

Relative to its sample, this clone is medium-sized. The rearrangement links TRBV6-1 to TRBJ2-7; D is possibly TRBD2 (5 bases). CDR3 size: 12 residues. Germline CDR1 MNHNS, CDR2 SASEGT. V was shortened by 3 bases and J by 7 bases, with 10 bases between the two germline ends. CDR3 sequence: CASSETRGEQYF. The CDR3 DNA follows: TGTGCCAGCAGTGAGACCCGAGGGGAGCAGTACTTC.

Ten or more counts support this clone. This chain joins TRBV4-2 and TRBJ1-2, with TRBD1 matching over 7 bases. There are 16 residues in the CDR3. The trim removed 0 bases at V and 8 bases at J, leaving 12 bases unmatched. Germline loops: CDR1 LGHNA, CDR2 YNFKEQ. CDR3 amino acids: CASSQDLSGQVRGYTF. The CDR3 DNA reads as TGTGCCAGCAGCCAAGATCTAAGTGGACAGGTGAGGGGCTACACCTTC.

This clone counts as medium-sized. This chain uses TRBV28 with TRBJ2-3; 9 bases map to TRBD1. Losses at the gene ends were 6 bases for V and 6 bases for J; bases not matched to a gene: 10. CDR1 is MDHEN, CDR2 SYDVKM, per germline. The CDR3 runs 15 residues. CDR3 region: CASSLKTGGVDTQYF. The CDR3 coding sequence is TGTGCCAGCAGCCTCAAGACAGGGGGGGTCGATACGCAGTATTTT.

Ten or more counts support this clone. The CDR3 sequence: CASSVGSGSRTDTQYF. The CDR3 coding sequence is TGTGCCAGCAGCGTAGGGAGCGGGAGTCGAACAGATACGCAGTATTTT. The chain has TRBV9 and TRBJ2-3; 8 nucleotides match TRBD2. Unmatched junction bases numbered 6, after V lost 0 bases and J lost 3 bases. The germline CDR1 and CDR2 sequences are SGDLS and YYNGEE. This CDR3 contains 16 residues.

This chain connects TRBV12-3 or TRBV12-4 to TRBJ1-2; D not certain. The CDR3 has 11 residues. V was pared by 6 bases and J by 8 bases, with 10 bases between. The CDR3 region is CASSSRGGYTF. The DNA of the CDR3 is TGTGCCAGCAGCTCCCGTGGGGGCTACACCTTC.

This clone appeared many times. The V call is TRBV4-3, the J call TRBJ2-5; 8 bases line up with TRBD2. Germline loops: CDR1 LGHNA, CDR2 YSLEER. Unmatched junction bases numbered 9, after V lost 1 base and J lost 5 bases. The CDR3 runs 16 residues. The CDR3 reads CASSQVPRGGGETQYF. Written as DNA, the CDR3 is TGCGCCAGCAGCCAAGTCCCTCGGGGGGGCGGGGAGACCCAGTACTTC.

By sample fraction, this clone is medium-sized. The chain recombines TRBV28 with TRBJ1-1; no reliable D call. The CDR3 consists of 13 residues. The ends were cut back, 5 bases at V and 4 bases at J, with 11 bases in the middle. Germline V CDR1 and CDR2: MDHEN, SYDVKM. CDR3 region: CASSQFGLTEAFF. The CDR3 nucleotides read TGTGCCAGCAGTCAATTCGGACTCACTGAAGCTTTCTTT.

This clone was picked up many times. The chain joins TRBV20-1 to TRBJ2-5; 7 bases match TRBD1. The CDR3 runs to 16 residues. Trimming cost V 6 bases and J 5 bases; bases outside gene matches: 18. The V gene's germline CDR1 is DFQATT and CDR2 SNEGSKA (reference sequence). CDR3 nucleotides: TGCAGTGCCAAAAGGGGACCCCGACAGGGTTGGGAGACCCAGTACTTC. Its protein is CSAKRGPRQGWETQYF.

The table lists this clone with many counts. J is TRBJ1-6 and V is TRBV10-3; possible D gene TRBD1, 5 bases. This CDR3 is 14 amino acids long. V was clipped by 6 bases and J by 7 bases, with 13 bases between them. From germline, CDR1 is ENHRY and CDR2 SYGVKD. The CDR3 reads CAIRSGTENSPLHF. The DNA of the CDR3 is TGTGCCATCAGGTCGGGGACGGAAAATTCACCCCTCCACTTT.

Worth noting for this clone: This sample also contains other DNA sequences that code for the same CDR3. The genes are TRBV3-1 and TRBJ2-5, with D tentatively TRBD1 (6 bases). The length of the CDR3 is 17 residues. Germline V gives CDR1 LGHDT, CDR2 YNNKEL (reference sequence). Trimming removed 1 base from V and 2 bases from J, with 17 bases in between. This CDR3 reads CASSQGNLGQIQETQYF. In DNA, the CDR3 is TGTGCCAGCAGCCAAGGAAATCTCGGACAGATACAAGAGACCCAGTACTTC.

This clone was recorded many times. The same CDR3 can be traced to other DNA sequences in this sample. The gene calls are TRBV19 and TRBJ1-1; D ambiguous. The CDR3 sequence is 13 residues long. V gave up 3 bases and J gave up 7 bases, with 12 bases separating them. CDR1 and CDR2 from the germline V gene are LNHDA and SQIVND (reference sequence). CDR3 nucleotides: TGTGCCAGTAGTATTTTGGGGAGTGATGAAGCTTTCTTT. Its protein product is CASSILGSDEAFF.

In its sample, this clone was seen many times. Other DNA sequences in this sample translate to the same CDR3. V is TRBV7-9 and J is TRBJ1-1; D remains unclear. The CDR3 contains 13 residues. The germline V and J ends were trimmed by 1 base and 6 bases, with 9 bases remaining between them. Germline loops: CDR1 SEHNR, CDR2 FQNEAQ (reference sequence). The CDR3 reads CASSLGWAAEAFF. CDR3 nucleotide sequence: TGTGCCAGCAGCTTAGGGTGGGCAGCTGAAGCTTTCTTT.